A single sample is the source of the 2 T cell receptor beta chains below, sequenced in a study of blood T cell repertoires in COVID-19. Method: immunoSEQ multiplex PCR; TCRdb's copy keeps in-frame clones and lacks some. The sample records around 84,000 clones, 70% to 90% being singletons. Sequencing was performed on peripheral blood. The receptors shown here come from a man older than 75 with active or convalescent COVID-19.

This rearrangement joins TRBV5-4 to TRBJ2-5, with 9 nucleotides matching TRBD2. There are 16 residues in the CDR3. V lost 0 bases, J lost 2 bases, and 5 bases stayed unmatched. Per the germline V gene, CDR1 is SGHNT and CDR2 is YYREEE (reference sequence). The CDR3: CASSLDASGAQETQYF. The CDR3 nucleotides read TGTGCCAGCAGCTTGGATGCTAGCGGGGCACAAGAGACCCAGTACTTC.

This rearrangement joins TRBV11-3 to TRBJ1-1; D unclear. This CDR3 spans 13 amino acids. The V end lost 5 bases, the J end lost 5 bases, and 12 bases lay between the germline ends. In germline, CDR1 is SGHNT, CDR2 YENEEA. The CDR3 DNA is TGTGCCAGCAGCATCAATTTCAGGACTGAAGCTTTCTTT. Translated: CASSINFRTEAFF.